Listed below are T cell receptor beta chains from one sample, sequenced in a study of PD-L1 blockade in urothelial cancer. Libraries were prepared by immunoSEQ multiplex PCR; TCRdb keeps only in-frame clonotypes and omits some of them. The sample shows nearly 50,000 clones, roughly 80% of them seen only once. The sample was PBMCs, taken around atezolizumab (anti-PD-L1) treatment. These receptors were obtained from a man between 65 and 80 years old with urothelial cancer. Both conserved end residues are part of each CDR3. D genes are given only for firm matches. For some rows the clone size is stated as once, few or many, or as a class when expanded; others skip it.

CDR3nt,CDR3aa,d_gene,abundance,j_gene,v_gene
TGCAGCGTCCGGACGGGATCAGGAAACACCATATATTTT,CSVRTGSGNTIYF,-,-,TRBJ1-3,TRBV29-1
TGTGCCACCTCGACAGAGATCAATCAGCCCCAGCATTTT,CATSTEINQPQHF,-,-,TRBJ1-5,TRBV6-1
TGTGCCAGCAGTGGGGGACAAGTCAATCAGCCCCAGCATTTT,CASSGGQVNQPQHF,-,few,TRBJ1-5,TRBV6-1
TGTGCCAGCAGTCACGGGACAGTCGGCGTGGCGGGACGGGAGACCCAGTACTTC,CASSHGTVGVAGRETQYF,-,-,TRBJ2-5,TRBV27
TGTGCCAGCTTTTTGAGCGGGGGAGCTCTCAGCGGGGAGCTGTTTTTT,CASFLSGGALSGELFF,TRBD2,-,TRBJ2-2,TRBV7-2
TGCGCCAGCAGTAGAGGAATACTAGCGGGCCGCTACGAGCAGTACTTC,CASSRGILAGRYEQYF,TRBD2,few,TRBJ2-7,TRBV4-1
TGTGCCAGCAGTCGAGGGACTAGCCAAGAGACCCAGTACTTC,CASSRGTSQETQYF,TRBD2,-,TRBJ2-5,TRBV6-1
TGTGCCAGCAGTTTATCGGGCAGGGGGAACACTGAAGCTTTCTTT,CASSLSGRGNTEAFF,-,-,TRBJ1-1,TRBV27
TGTGCCAGCAGCCCGGGACAGGGGTTAGGAGAGACCCAGTACTTC,CASSPGQGLGETQYF,TRBD1,-,TRBJ2-5,TRBV5-5
TGTGCCAGCAGCTTGCACAGACAGGAATCTGGAAACACCATATATTTT,CASSLHRQESGNTIYF,-,-,TRBJ1-3,TRBV5-6
TGTGCCAGCAGTGAGGAGGAGACAACTAATGAAAAACTGTTTTTT,CASSEEETTNEKLFF,-,-,TRBJ1-4,TRBV4-2
TGTGCCAGCAGTTTTTCTGGTAGCGGACCGTCGGAGCAGTTCTTC,CASSFSGSGPSEQFF,-,once,TRBJ2-1,TRBV28
TGCAGCGTTGATGGACAGGGGGCTGAAGCTTTCTTT,CSVDGQGAEAFF,TRBD1,-,TRBJ1-1,TRBV29-1
TGTGCCAGCACCGACGGGGGTTCCTACGAGCAGTACTTC,CASTDGGSYEQYF,-,-,TRBJ2-7,TRBV28
TGTGCCAGCAGTGTGTTACGGGACACTGAAGCTTTCTTT,CASSVLRDTEAFF,-,-,TRBJ1-1,TRBV2
TGTGCCAGCGGGACGAAGACGGGAGAAGGGGTGCAGTTCTTC,CASGTKTGEGVQFF,-,-,TRBJ2-1,TRBV5-4
TGCGCCAGCAGCTTAGGGGGGGGCGTCGAAAAACTGTTTTTT,CASSLGGGVEKLFF,-,few,TRBJ1-4,TRBV5-1
TGTGCCAGCAGTCCGGACAGGGTCGATTTCGGGGAGCTGTTTTTT,CASSPDRVDFGELFF,TRBD1,once,TRBJ2-2,TRBV27
TGTGCCAGCAGCTCAGGGTTGAACACTGAAGCTTTCTTT,CASSSGLNTEAFF,-,-,TRBJ1-1,TRBV11-2
TGTGCCAGCAGGATGGCCCTAGCGGGATGGTATGAGCAGCTCTTC,CASRMALAGWYEQLF,TRBD2,-,TRBJ2-1,TRBV6-5
TGTGCCAGCGTTCGGGACTCGAGGACTGAAGCTTTCTTT,CASVRDSRTEAFF,-,-,TRBJ1-1,TRBV6-1
TGTGCCAGTAGTATGGGGGGATCGGTGCCCCAGCATTTT,CASSMGGSVPQHF,-,-,TRBJ1-5,TRBV19
TGTGCCAGCAGCCAAGATCGGGGAGAGAAAAACATTCAGTACTTC,CASSQDRGEKNIQYF,-,-,TRBJ2-4,TRBV4-2
TGCGCCAGCAGGCCGACAGGGTCGAACACTGAAGCTTTCTTT,CASRPTGSNTEAFF,TRBD1,-,TRBJ1-1,TRBV5-1
TGTGCCAGTAGTAAGGGACTATCCACCGGGGAGCTGTTTTTT,CASSKGLSTGELFF,TRBD2,few,TRBJ2-2,TRBV19
TGTGCCAGCAGTTACTCTTCCGCAGGGGCGAGTTACGAGCAGTACTTC,CASSYSSAGASYEQYF,-,-,TRBJ2-7,TRBV6-5
TGTGCCAGCAGCCTCGACCCGGAGGGGTACACTGAAGCTTTCTTT,CASSLDPEGYTEAFF,-,-,TRBJ1-1,TRBV5-4
TGTGCCAGCAGCGTAGGGTCTCCTAGCGGAGGATACAATGAGCAGTTCTTC,CASSVGSPSGGYNEQFF,TRBD2,-,TRBJ2-1,TRBV9
TGTGCCATTCCCGGGACAGAGAATAGCACAGATACGCAGTATTTT,CAIPGTENSTDTQYF,TRBD1,-,TRBJ2-3,TRBV10-3
TGTGCCAGCAGCGTAGATGGGGCCTCCTACGAGCAGTACTTC,CASSVDGASYEQYF,-,-,TRBJ2-7,TRBV9
TGTGCCAGCAGTGAAATAGGGCAGGGTGGTGGCTACACCTTC,CASSEIGQGGGYTF,-,-,TRBJ1-2,TRBV2
TGTGCCAGCAGCTTGGCCCTAGCGGAGAACACCGGGGAGCTGTTTTTT,CASSLALAENTGELFF,TRBD2,-,TRBJ2-2,TRBV5-4
TGTGCCAGCAGTATAGCGGGGATAAACACAGATACGCAGTATTTT,CASSIAGINTDTQYF,TRBD2,-,TRBJ2-3,TRBV25-1
TGTGCCAGCAGCTACGGGGGGGGGTTGGAGACCCAGTACTTC,CASSYGGGLETQYF,TRBD2,few,TRBJ2-5,TRBV7-6
TGTGCCAGCTCACGGACTAGCGGGAGAGATACGCAGTATTTT,CASSRTSGRDTQYF,TRBD2,-,TRBJ2-3,TRBV18
TGTGCCAGCAGCCCAATTAAGACAGGGGGCTACACTGAAGCTTTCTTT,CASSPIKTGGYTEAFF,TRBD1,-,TRBJ1-1,TRBV9
TGTGCCAGCAGCACTCAGACTAGCGCGGAACACATTCAGTACTTC,CASSTQTSAEHIQYF,TRBD2,-,TRBJ2-4,TRBV7-2
TGTGCCAGCAGTTACGGGGGGAGCGGAAACACCATATATTTT,CASSYGGSGNTIYF,-,-,TRBJ1-3,TRBV6-6
TGTGCCAGTAGTTTGGGACTGCTTAACTATGGCTACACCTTC,CASSLGLLNYGYTF,-,-,TRBJ1-2,TRBV19
TGTGCCAGCAGTCGCGACAGGACCGGGGAGCTGTTTTTT,CASSRDRTGELFF,-,-,TRBJ2-2,TRBV5-6
TGTGCCAGTAGTAAGAGTGACAGGGTAGGCGAAAAACTGTTTTTT,CASSKSDRVGEKLFF,TRBD1,-,TRBJ1-4,TRBV19
TGTGCCAGCAGCCTCTCGGGACTAGCGGGCTCCTACGAGCAGTACTTC,CASSLSGLAGSYEQYF,TRBD2,-,TRBJ2-7,TRBV28
TGTGCCAGCAGCTTGTCAGGGCGATTCACTAACGAGCAGTACTTC,CASSLSGRFTNEQYF,-,few,TRBJ2-7,TRBV7-2
TGTGCCAGCAGCCGTGCTCAGGGGGCCGAGACCCAGTACTTC,CASSRAQGAETQYF,TRBD1,-,TRBJ2-5,TRBV7-2
TGCGCCAGCACCATGTTAACCCGACAGCTCCGGCCACATGAGCAGTTCTTC,CASTMLTRQLRPHEQFF,-,-,TRBJ2-1,TRBV5-1
TGTGCCAGTAGGTCGGAGGGGATCACTGAAGCTTTCTTT,CASRSEGITEAFF,-,few,TRBJ1-1,TRBV2
TGTGCCAGCAGTAGGGGGACAGGGGTTGTCCACGAGCAGTACTTC,CASSRGTGVVHEQYF,TRBD1,once,TRBJ2-7,TRBV2
TGTGCCAGCAGTTTGGCACAATACAATGAGCAGTTCTTC,CASSLAQYNEQFF,-,few,TRBJ2-1,TRBV27
TGTGCCAGTAGTACGGGAGGGCCTCTACCGGAGCAGTTCTTC,CASSTGGPLPEQFF,TRBD2,once,TRBJ2-1,TRBV19
TGCGCCAGCAGCTTACAGGGGGCCAATCAGCCCCAGCATTTT,CASSLQGANQPQHF,TRBD1,-,TRBJ1-5,TRBV5-1
TGTGCCAGCAGCTTACGGGGGGTGGAAGGGGATGAAGCTTTCTTT,CASSLRGVEGDEAFF,-,once,TRBJ1-1,TRBV5-6